This is a list of T cell receptor beta chains from one sample in a study of T cell responses to AZD1222 COVID-19 vaccine. Some clones are missing from TCRdb's copy, which holds only in-frame ones; the method was immunoSEQ multiplex PCR. This table holds roughly 140,000 clones, roughly 93% found once. This specimen was peripheral blood, taken after recovery from COVID-19. These receptors were obtained from an adult who had recovered from COVID-19. CDR3s include the opening cysteine and the closing phenylalanine or tryptophan. The D gene is left open where the match is weak. Only some rows state a clone size, as once, few, many or a class for expanded clones.

>TRBJ1-2|NA|TRBV12-3/TRBV12-4|TRBD1
TGTGCCAGCAGTATAGGGACAGGGGGCTACACCTTC
CASSIGTGGYTF
>TRBJ1-1|NA|TRBV7-3|TRBD1
TGTGCCAGCAGCTTGACAGGGGGCATGAACACTGAAGCTTTCTTT
CASSLTGGMNTEAFF
>TRBJ1-2|NA|TRBV6-4|NA
TGTGCCAGCAGTGGTCGGGCCTATGGCTACACCTTC
CASSGRAYGYTF
>TRBJ2-1|NA|TRBV6-1|TRBD1
TGTGCCAGCAGTGAAGGGACAGGGAACCACAATGAGCAGTTCTTC
CASSEGTGNHNEQFF
>TRBJ2-6|few|TRBV10-3|NA
TGTGCCATCAGCCGGGACACCTCCTCTGGGGCCAACGTCCTGACTTTC
CAISRDTSSGANVLTF
>TRBJ2-5|NA|TRBV9|NA
TGTGCCAGCAGCGTAGGGGACCAAGAGACCCAGTACTTC
CASSVGDQETQYF
>TRBJ2-1|NA|TRBV4-1|NA
TGCGCCAGCAGCCAAGATATTGGGGGCGTCTACAATGAGCAGTTCTTC
CASSQDIGGVYNEQFF
>TRBJ2-1|NA|TRBV9|NA
TGTGCCAGCAGCGTAGAAATGGTCCCTACAAATGAGCAGTTCTTC
CASSVEMVPTNEQFF
>TRBJ2-7|medium-sized|TRBV5-1|NA
TGCGCCAGCAGCCCGGAAGGAGATCTCTACGAGCAGTACTTC
CASSPEGDLYEQYF
>TRBJ2-7|NA|TRBV10-3|TRBD2
TGTGCCATCAGTTCCGGGACTAGCGTTTTCAACTACGAGCAGTACTTC
CAISSGTSVFNYEQYF
>TRBJ1-6|NA|TRBV23-1|NA
TGCGCCAGCAGTCCGACTGAGAAGGAGTGCCCCCTCCACTTT
CASSPTEKECPLHF
>TRBJ1-1|NA|TRBV19|NA
TGTGCCAGTAGTATAGGGGGGGGCACTGAAGCTTTCTTT
CASSIGGGTEAFF
>TRBJ2-1|NA|TRBV5-1|NA
TGCGCCAGCAGCTTGCAGACTAGTAGCGATGAGCAGTTCTTC
CASSLQTSSDEQFF
>TRBJ2-1|NA|TRBV6-5|TRBD1
TGTGCCAGCACGGGACAGGGGGTCCATGAGCAGTTCTTC
CASTGQGVHEQFF
>TRBJ2-3|NA|TRBV28|NA
TGTGCCAGCAGTTTCGGGCGGATTAGCACAGATACGCAGTATTTT
CASSFGRISTDTQYF
>TRBJ2-1|NA|TRBV18|TRBD2
TGTGCCAGCTCACCAGCGGTAGCGGGAGGCGCGTACAATGAGCAGTTCTTC
CASSPAVAGGAYNEQFF
>TRBJ1-3|NA|TRBV6-5|NA
TGTGCCAGCAGGTTCACTGGCAACTCTGGAAACACCATATATTTT
CASRFTGNSGNTIYF
>TRBJ2-5|NA|TRBV15|TRBD2
TGTGCCACCAGCAGAGACCCCGGGACTAGCGCAGAGACCCAGTACTTC
CATSRDPGTSAETQYF
>TRBJ2-1|NA|TRBV4-1|NA
TGCGCCAGCAGCTTTCGACCTAAAAGGAACGAGCAGTTCTTC
CASSFRPKRNEQFF
>TRBJ1-1|NA|TRBV30|NA
TGTGCCTGGAGTGTCACGGCAGGGACTGAAGCTTTCTTT
CAWSVTAGTEAFF
>TRBJ2-3|NA|TRBV4-2|NA
TGTGCCAGCAGCCAAGTCGGGGAGACAGATACGCAGTATTTT
CASSQVGETDTQYF
>TRBJ2-3|NA|TRBV6-4|NA
TGTGCCAGCAGTCGACAAGTTACTACTAGCACAGATACGCAGTATTTT
CASSRQVTTSTDTQYF
>TRBJ1-3|NA|TRBV2|TRBD1
TGTGCCAGCACCGGACAGGTCAGCTCTGGAAACACCATATATTTT
CASTGQVSSGNTIYF
>TRBJ2-1|NA|TRBV28|TRBD1
TGTGCCAGCTATACTGGACAGGGAGCCTACAATGAGCAGTTCTTC
CASYTGQGAYNEQFF
>TRBJ1-1|NA|TRBV7-2|NA
TGTGCCAGCAGCCTTCGATGGACTAACACTGAAGCTTTCTTT
CASSLRWTNTEAFF
>TRBJ1-1|NA|TRBV11-1|NA
TGTGCCAGCAGCCCAGAGCGGGGACTGGTTGAAGCTTTCTTT
CASSPERGLVEAFF
>TRBJ2-1|NA|TRBV11-3|TRBD2
TGTGCCAGCAGCTTAGAGGCAGAAGTAGCGGGAGGGTTTCCTTCGGAGCAGTTCTTC
CASSLEAEVAGGFPSEQFF
>TRBJ2-5|NA|TRBV10-3|NA
TGTGCCATCAGTGTTGGGCCGGGCGAGACCCAGTACTTC
CAISVGPGETQYF
>TRBJ2-7|NA|TRBV20-1|NA
TGCAGTGCTAGTCAGGGGAGAGAGGAGCAGTACTTC
CSASQGREEQYF
>TRBJ1-2|NA|TRBV7-9|NA
TGTGCCAGCAGCTTAGTGCCGGCAGGATGGAGCTATGGCTACACCTTC
CASSLVPAGWSYGYTF
>TRBJ2-2|NA|TRBV2|TRBD1
TGTGCCAGCAAGAGGGGGCCCACAAACACCGGGGAGCTGTTTTTT
CASKRGPTNTGELFF
>TRBJ1-2|NA|TRBV10-3|NA
TGTGCCATCAGTGCTGAGATGGGGAGGGCGGGAATTAAGGGCTACACCTTC
CAISAEMGRAGIKGYTF
>TRBJ2-1|once|TRBV13|TRBD2
TGTGCCAGCAGCCTAGAAGGACTAGCGGGAGAAATGTACAATGAGCAGTTCTTC
CASSLEGLAGEMYNEQFF
>TRBJ1-3|NA|TRBV28|NA
TGTGCCAGCAGTTTCAGTTCACTCAGGGGAACTGGAAACACCATATATTTT
CASSFSSLRGTGNTIYF
>TRBJ1-5|NA|TRBV7-9|NA
TGTGCCAGCAGCTTTTCTCTTGGGGATCAGCCCCAGCATTTT
CASSFSLGDQPQHF
>TRBJ1-1|NA|TRBV3-1/TRBV3-2|TRBD1
TGTGCCAGCAGCCAAGATTTCGTGGGACAGGGTGCACATCGGGCTTTCTTT
CASSQDFVGQGAHRAFF
>TRBJ1-6|NA|TRBV5-1|NA
TGCGCCAGCAGCTTTTTGTCGACGGGAAGTAATTCACCCCTCCACTTT
CASSFLSTGSNSPLHF
>TRBJ2-5|NA|TRBV7-2|TRBD1
TGTGCCAGCAGCCCGCGACCAGGGGGCCTGGGAGAGACCCAGTACTTC
CASSPRPGGLGETQYF
>TRBJ2-7|few|TRBV6-5|NA
TGTGCCAGCAGTCGGAATTTCAATGCCTACGAGCAGTACTTC
CASSRNFNAYEQYF
>TRBJ1-5|NA|TRBV7-2|NA
TGTGCCAGCAGCTTAGCGGTGGGTCAGCCCCAGCATTTT
CASSLAVGQPQHF
>TRBJ2-1|NA|TRBV7-9|TRBD2
TGTGCCAGCAGCTTCGCCCGGATAGCGGGACCGTTAATAGACAATGAGCAGTTCTTC
CASSFARIAGPLIDNEQFF